The following is a TCR beta chain sequence with its context. The cohort comprised adults aged roughly 18 to 95 years residing in approximately 25 US areas. The data were obtained in a study of blood T cell repertoires in COVID-19. Study details: Sample material is recorded as cDNA or gDNA derived from T cells, B-cell-depleted T cells, or PBMCs.

Unmatched junction bases numbered 7, after V lost 6 bases and J lost 7 bases. This CDR3 is built from 14 residues. From germline, CDR1 is MNHEY and CDR2 SVGAGI. Produced via immunoSEQ multiplex PCR; TCRdb's table is partial and in-frame only. This repertoire shows approximately 380,000 clones, around 90% found once; its top ten account for 0.9% to 1.5%. The TCR originated in a woman aged 18-29 years who had recovered from COVID-19. Sequenced: PBMCs or T cells enriched from blood (not recorded which). The gene calls are TRBV6-5 and TRBJ1-4; 8 bases match TRBD1. CDR3: CASSRTGGAEKLFF. CDR3 nucleotides: TGTGCCAGCAGCCGTACAGGGGGGGCTGAAAAACTGTTTTTT.